The sequence of this TCR beta chain was determined in a study of beta chain features in type 1 diabetes. Regarding the study as a whole: Moderate yet significant TCRB CDR3 shortening was seen in Type 1 diabetes patients in all four CD4+ subsets.

V lost 4 bases and J lost 10; bases outside the gene matches: 8. Germline V CDR1 and CDR2: KGHSH, LQKENI. The length of the CDR3 is 14 residues. The sequenced template was cDNA made from the entire isolated RNA. Only in-frame clones appear in the TCRdb table, and some are missing; sequencing was by immunoSEQ multiplex PCR. The data show around 100,000 clones, about 26% seen once. As to this clone: What it recognizes is unknown.

What was sequenced was central memory CD4+ T cells from blood. The chain uses TRBV18 and TRBJ2-1, with 9 bases matching TRBD1. The TCR was taken from a woman under 30 with type 1 diabetes. DNA of the CDR3: TGTGCCAGCTCACTTCGGGACAGGGTGGGAGAGCAGTTCTTC. The encoded protein is CASSLRDRVGEQFF.